The 10 T cell receptor beta chains listed next were all sequenced from one sample in a study of CD8 T cells in ankylosing spondylitis. Findings of the study overall: A motif in TCR beta, a set of fewer than ten highly homologous variants, appeared characteristic of ankylosing spondylitis blood.

Their specific antigens are unknown. From the 5' RACE reads, TCRdb called clonotypes with MiXCR, one entry per CDR3 protein. The sample has 300,000 to 400,000 distinct CDR3 sequences; 20% to 25% are singletons. Material: blood, either unsorted or a sorted T cell fraction (not recorded which). Receptors were obtained from a male donor with ankylosing spondylitis.

This clonotype was seen more than once but under ten times. The chain carries TRBV10-3 and TRBJ2-7; tentatively, D is TRBD1 or TRBD2 (5 bases each). V lost 0 bases and J lost 5, with 11 bases in between. The CDR3 length is 14 residues. The V gene's germline CDR1 is ENHRY and CDR2 SYGVKD. DNA of the CDR3: TGTGCCATCAGTGAGTCTGGGGGTAGCCACGAGCAGTACTTC. Encoded protein: CAISESGGSHEQYF.

This clonotype was detected only a few times. The chain carries TRBV20-1 and TRBJ2-3; D is undetermined. Per the germline V gene, CDR1 is DFQATT and CDR2 is SNEGSKA (reference sequence). The CDR3 consists of 18 residues. Trimming removed 6 bases from V and 2 bases from J, with 27 bases in between. Written as DNA, the CDR3 is TGCAGTGCCAAAGCTCTTGGGCCTCACGGTGGGGTCACAGATACGCAGTATTTT. Translated, it gives CSAKALGPHGGVTDTQYF.

Details on this clonotype: A much larger clone differs from this one at a single base, so this may be a read error. In this CDR3 the conserved last residue, phenylalanine or tryptophan, is missing, so a read error is likely. V and J are TRBV20-1 and TRBJ2-5; tentatively, D is TRBD2 (6 bases). CDR1 is DFQATT, CDR2 SNEGSKA, per germline (reference sequence). The CDR3 has 13 amino acids. Deletions cut 4 bases from V and 1 base from J, with 10 bases between. The CDR3 bases are TGCAGTGCTAAAAGGGACTTCCAAGAGACCCAGTACTAC. It specifies CSAKRDFQETQYY.

This clonotype showed up just a few times. As DNA, the CDR3 is TGCGCCAGCAGCTCACAGGGGACGGCGGGGGGCACTGAAGCTTTCTTT. This gives the protein CASSSQGTAGGTEAFF. The genes are TRBV5-1 and TRBJ1-1; 7 bases align to TRBD1. V was pared by 3 bases and J by 4 bases, with 12 bases of the junction left unmatched. CDR1 and CDR2 (germline): SGHRS, YFSETQ. CDR3 size: 16 residues.

The chain combines TRBV5-1 with TRBJ1-1; 7 bases line up with TRBD1. With 4 bases clipped from V and 1 base from J, the junction kept 13 bases outside the gene matches. The CDR3 extends over 17 amino acids. CDR1 and CDR2 from the germline V gene are SGHRS and YFSETQ. CDR3 protein: CASSPLGQGGGNTEAFF. The CDR3 coding sequence is TGCGCCAGCAGCCCCCTGGGGCAGGGGGGGGGGAACACTGAAGCTTTCTTT.

V usage is TRBV2 and J usage is TRBJ2-3; 8 nucleotides match TRBD2. The V segment lost 5 bases and the J segment 3 bases; nucleotides outside the gene matches: 4. The CDR3 extends over 14 amino acids. Germline assignment: CDR1 SNHLY and CDR2 FYNNEI. The CDR3: CASSSGRATDTQYF. Here the CDR3 DNA reads TGTGCCAGCAGTAGCGGGAGAGCTACAGATACGCAGTATTTT.

This clonotype was observed a few times. This chain joins TRBV12-3 or TRBV12-4 and TRBJ2-3; TRBD2 aligns across 7 bases. Trimming at V came to 3 bases and at J to 3 bases, leaving 9 bases not matched to a gene. This CDR3 contains 16 residues. For the CDR3, the DNA is TGTGCCAGCAGTTTTCGGCTAGCGGTTAAAACAGATACGCAGTATTTT. Amino acid sequence: CASSFRLAVKTDTQYF.

The rearrangement joins TRBV10-3 to TRBJ1-4; D is uncertain. This CDR3 is 12 amino acids long. Between the trimmed V and J ends, which lost 5 bases and 3 bases, there was a span of 4 bases. CDR1 and CDR2 from the germline V gene are ENHRY and SYGVKD. The CDR3 here is CAISRPNEKLFF. Written as DNA, the CDR3 is TGTGCCATCAGTCGCCCTAATGAAAAACTGTTTTTT.

The chain couples TRBV7-9 to TRBJ2-2, with D hard to call. Trimming shortened V by 1 base and J by 0 bases, and 9 bases separated the two germline ends. The germline V gene encodes CDR1 SEHNR and CDR2 FQNEAQ (reference sequence). CDR3 length equals 16 residues. CDR3 DNA: TGTGCCAGCAGCTTAGTAATAGCAGCGAACACCGGGGAGCTGTTTTTT. Protein sequence: CASSLVIAANTGELFF. Combining the CDR3 with reference TRBV7-9 and TRBJ2-2 gives the whole variable domain DTGVSQNPRHKITKRGQNVTFRCDPISEHNRLYWYRQTLGQGPEFLTYFQNEAQLEKSRLLSDRFSAERPKGSFSTLEIQRTEQGDSAMYLCASSLVIAANTGELFFGEGSRLTVL.

V and J are TRBV7-3 and TRBJ2-3; 12 bases are shared with TRBD2. The CDR3 length is 14 residues. J was trimmed by 6 bases and V by 9 bases; bases with no gene match: 7. Germline V gives CDR1 SGHTA, CDR2 FQGTGA. For the CDR3, the DNA is TGTGCCAGTTCCACTAGCGGGAGGAGGGATACGCAGTATTTT. Its translation: CASSTSGRRDTQYF.